Reported below is one T cell receptor beta chain. The source of the sample is a study of CD4 and CD8 cells across lung adenocarcinoma regions. From germline, CDR1 is MNHNS and CDR2 SASEGT. The length of the CDR3 is 14 residues. A single record per CDR3 protein comes from TCRdb applying MiXCR to the PCR reads. The sample records 10,000 to 15,000 distinct CDR3 sequences, around three fifths being singletons. The chain carries TRBV6-1 and TRBJ2-1; 7 nucleotides match TRBD1. The DNA end lines up better with TRBJ2-7; the J call may be wrong. The origin of this receptor is a female donor with lung adenocarcinoma. The CD4 and CD8 labels of this study may be unreliable. The sequenced sample consisted of CD8+ T cells from the margin of a lung tumor. CDR3 protein: CASSRTGDAGEQYF. The DNA for the CDR3 is TGTGCCAGCAGCCGCACAGGGGACGCGGGCGAGCAGTACTTC.